The 10 T cell receptor beta chains listed next were all sequenced from one sample in a study of siplizumab effects on memory and regulatory T cells (dated by TCRdb to the late 2010s). Libraries were prepared through the immunoSEQ multiplex PCR assay. Held by TCRdb, this immuneACCESS table contains in-frame sequences only and omits some clones. Under half of the omission traces to an unresolved V gene where checked; the cause of the rest is unknown. Within this sample are tens of thousands of clones, with roughly 94% of them counted one time only. The ten top clones hold roughly 0.3% of the sample. Sequences were obtained from non-Treg CD4+ T cells sorted from blood. The label giving this sample's cell subset or site can be read as: FACS-sorted unstimulated CD4+ non-regulatory T cells. The receptors come from a human donor in good health.

The chain uses TRBV14 and TRBJ1-3, with D possibly TRBD1 on 5 matching bases. Germline V gene data show CDR1 as SGHDN and CDR2 as FVKESK. The CDR3 has 17 residues. Trimming left V 6 bases short and J 0 bases short, with 18 bases between. Written as DNA, the CDR3 is TGTGCCAGCAGAAACGGAGCAGGGCCTATCTCTGGAAACACCATATATTTT. Translating gives CASRNGAGPISGNTIYF.

The J gene is TRBJ1-5, the V gene TRBV30, with TRBD1 matching 9 bases. V gave up 0 bases and J gave up 0 bases; unmatched junction bases: 9. Per germline, CDR1 GTSNPN and CDR2 SVGIG (reference sequence). This CDR3 region has 18 residues. The CDR3 DNA follows: TGTGCCTGGAGTGTCTCCGGGACAGGGACCATTAGCAATCAGCCCCAGCATTTT. This translates into CAWSVSGTGTISNQPQHF.

V gene TRBV5-1 combines with J gene TRBJ2-7; D is perhaps TRBD2 (6 bases). Germline V gene sequence: CDR1 SGHRS, CDR2 YFSETQ. The V end was cut by 5 bases, the J end by 6 bases, with 18 bases between. The CDR3 is 14 residues long. CDR3 sequence (DNA): TGCGCCAGCAGGTATGAGGAGCTCGGGGGCGAGCAGTACTTC. It is translated as CASRYEELGGEQYF.

The CDR3 DNA follows: TGTGCCTGGACCAGACAGGGCGCTGAGTATGGCTACACCTTC. This translates into CAWTRQGAEYGYTF. The chain recombines TRBV30 with TRBJ1-2; 7 nucleotides agree with TRBD1. CDR1 and CDR2 (germline): GTSNPN, SVGIG (reference sequence). The CDR3 covers 14 residues. After removal of 4 bases from V and 5 bases from J, the junction contained 10 bases not matched to a gene. Drawing the rest from reference TRBV30 and TRBJ1-2, the complete variable domain is SQTIHQWPATLVQPVGSPLSLECTVEGTSNPNLYWYRQAAGRGLQLLFYSVGIGQISSEVPQNLSASRPQDRQFILSSKKLLLSDSGFYLCAWTRQGAEYGYTFGSGTRLTVV.

The chain couples TRBV19 to TRBJ2-1; 10 bases line up with TRBD2. CDR1 LNHDA and CDR2 SQIVND come from the germline V gene (reference sequence). V was pared by 2 bases and J by 7 bases, with 11 bases of the junction left unmatched. There are 17 residues in the CDR3. The CDR3 nucleotides are TGTGCCAGTAGTATATGGGCTAGCGGGAGTTTTATGAATGAGCAGTTCTTC. Translated, it gives CASSIWASGSFMNEQFF.

V usage is TRBV30 and J usage is TRBJ1-4; 7 nucleotides align to TRBD1. The CDR3 is made up of 14 amino acids. The V gene's germline CDR1 is GTSNPN and CDR2 SVGIG (reference sequence). V trimming: 3 bases; J trimming: 7 bases; junction bases outside the gene matches: 8. The CDR3 DNA follows: TGTGCCTGGAGAAGGGCAGGGGGTAGTGAAAAACTGTTTTTT. Amino acids: CAWRRAGGSEKLFF.

Points on this clone: Other DNA sequences in this specimen translate into the identical CDR3. The chain combines TRBV9 with TRBJ2-3, with 9 bases matching TRBD2. V gave up 0 bases and J gave up 1 base; unmatched junction bases: 0. Per germline, CDR1 SGDLS and CDR2 YYNGEE. This CDR3 comprises 15 residues. The CDR3 coding sequence is TGTGCCAGCAGCGTAGGGACTAGCGGCACAGATACGCAGTATTTT. Translated, it gives CASSVGTSGTDTQYF.

This chain connects TRBV4-2 to TRBJ2-1, with 8 positions matching TRBD2. Unmatched junction bases numbered 2, after V lost 0 bases and J lost 4 bases. The CDR3 loop spans 15 amino acids. Germline values: CDR1 LGHNA, CDR2 YNFKEQ. The CDR3 protein is CASSQEAGDYNEQFF. CDR3 bases: TGTGCCAGCAGCCAAGAAGCGGGGGATTACAATGAGCAGTTCTTC.

The CDR3 DNA is TGTGCCAGCAGCTCAGGTGGGTGGGAGACCCAGTACTTC. Translating it yields CASSSGGWETQYF. The chain carries TRBV13 and TRBJ2-5; D is unresolved. V was clipped by 4 bases and J by 5 bases, with 11 bases between them. The CDR3 runs 13 residues. Looked up from germline, CDR1 is PRHDT and CDR2 is FYEKMQ (reference sequence).

The V gene is TRBV6-5, the J gene TRBJ1-1; 7 bases match TRBD1. V was pared by 6 bases and J by 2 bases, with 6 bases of the junction left unmatched. The germline CDR1 and CDR2 sequences are MNHEY and SVGAGI. The CDR3 totals 14 residues. CDR3 bases: TGTGCCAGCAGACTCGGGACAGCTAACACTGAAGCTTTCTTT. This codes for CASRLGTANTEAFF.